This entry lists 4 T cell receptor beta chains sequenced from one sample in a study of regulatory T cells in long-lasting Graves disease (dated by TCRdb to about 2021). Reading the label with the study, this specimen's time point is: newly diagnosed GD, antithyroid drugs for less than 3 months. For both TCR sequencing and RNA sequencing, RNA was extracted from PBMCs using TRIzol. Libraries were made using multiplex PCR. The listed sequencing device is Illumina HiSeq 4000. iRepertoire HTBI primers and Arm-PCR amplification of CDR3 regions were used to construct TCR beta libraries. TCRdb handled the public reads itself, with Q25 trimming in fastp and clone calling in MiXCR, and kept productive beta chains. A single entry per CDR3 protein holds the most common genes and DNA from its merged rows. This sample lists about 470,000 distinct CDR3 sequences; about 15% were detected once. Roughly 17% of the sample is taken by the ten largest.

Separately, the same data were catalogued under a study of T cells in Graves' hyperthyroidism and ophthalmopathy.

The source material was peripheral blood mononuclear cells (PBMCs), sampled at new diagnosis, from a patient treated with antithyroid drugs. The receptors stem from a woman aged 25 to 45 with Graves disease. Donor details come from another sample of the same person, matched by shared clones.

A few counts support this clonotype. V is TRBV5-1 and J is TRBJ2-1; TRBD2 aligns across 9 bases. In germline, CDR1 is SGHRS, CDR2 YFSETQ. J lost 4 bases, V lost 0 bases, and 14 bases had no gene match. The CDR3 contains 19 residues. CDR3 amino acids: CASSLAGASGTVTYNEQFF. CDR3 nucleotides: TGCGCCAGCAGCTTGGCCGGGGCTAGCGGGACCGTAACTTACAATGAGCAGTTCTTC.

The chain combines TRBV6-1 with TRBJ1-2, with D unresolved. The CDR3 is made up of 13 amino acids. The V gene lost 2 bases and the J gene lost 3 bases, with 7 bases spanning the gap. Germline CDR1 and CDR2: MNHNS and SASEGT. CDR3 sequence: CASSEWADYGYTF. The CDR3, as DNA: TGTGCCAGCAGTGAATGGGCAGACTATGGCTACACCTTC.

This clonotype was counted at least ten times. The genes are TRBV12-3 or TRBV12-4 and TRBJ1-1; D is ambiguous. The germline V and J ends were trimmed by 6 bases and 0 bases, with 8 bases remaining between them. This CDR3 contains 13 residues. CDR3 DNA: TGTGCCAGCAGATTTAATATGAACACTGAAGCTTTCTTT. Translation gives CASRFNMNTEAFF.

The V gene is TRBV4-1, the J gene TRBJ1-5; possibly TRBD1 for D (5 bases). CDR1 is MGHRA, CDR2 YSYEKL, per germline. V was pared by 0 bases and J by 4 bases, with 10 bases between. This CDR3 region has 15 residues. Here the CDR3 reads CASSQDQGANQPQHF. CDR3 nucleotides: TGCGCCAGCAGCCAAGATCAGGGAGCTAATCAGCCCCAGCATTTT.